This T cell receptor beta chain is drawn from a study of shared clonotypes between healthy human individuals. Study-wide results and caveats: Specimens sampled were limited to blood, with tissue repertoires likely differing. Relative to clonotypes present in all four donors, those not shared had lower generation probabilities.

The protocol was immunoSEQ multiplex PCR, while the TCRdb copy is restricted to in-frame clones and leaves out a portion. The sample consists of roughly 1,500,000 clones, 95% to 99% of them appearing once. Germline CDR1 SGHRS, CDR2 YFSETQ. CDR3 length: 13 residues. Trimming removed 5 bases at V and 1 base at J, with 9 bases between. Note on this clone: Its antigen is undetermined.

The TCR was taken from a man between 25 and 39 years old in good health. This chain uses TRBV5-1 with TRBJ1-1; D is undetermined. Material: naive CD4+ T cells sorted from blood. As to subset: CD45RA+ positively selected. The CDR3 protein is CASSIRSNTEAFF. The DNA for the CDR3 is TGCGCCAGCAGTATTCGGTCGAACACTGAAGCTTTCTTT.